These T cell receptor beta chains were read from a single sample in a study of OX40 agonist ivuxolimab in advanced cancers. Assay: immunoSEQ multiplex PCR; the TCRdb copy retains only in-frame clones and omits some. This sample carries about 69,000 clones, around 90% of them seen once, and the ten largest clones take more than 9%. This specimen was CD4+ or CD8+ T cells sorted from blood, taken in a trial of the OX40 agonist ivuxolimab. These receptor sequences come from an adult with an advanced solid tumor such as melanoma, head and neck, liver or kidney cancer. The CDR3 runs from the conserved cysteine through the conserved F or W. The D gene is left open where the match is weak. Expanded clones are given a class, and other clones once, few, many or no size at all.

j_gene: TRBJ1-4; d_gene: TRBD1; v_gene: TRBV7-9; abundance: -; CDR3nt: TGTGCCAGCAGCTTAGGAACAGGGGCGAATAATGAAAAACTGTTTTTT; CDR3aa: CASSLGTGANNEKLFF
j_gene: TRBJ2-2; d_gene: -; v_gene: TRBV7-7; abundance: once; CDR3nt: TGTGCTAGCAGCTTGGTCCCTAACACCGGGGAGCTGTTTTTT; CDR3aa: CASSLVPNTGELFF
j_gene: TRBJ2-5; d_gene: -; v_gene: TRBV15; abundance: -; CDR3nt: TGTGCCACCTCCCGCGGGGAAGAGACCCAGTACTTC; CDR3aa: CATSRGEETQYF
j_gene: TRBJ2-1; d_gene: TRBD1; v_gene: TRBV19; abundance: -; CDR3nt: TGTGCCAGTAGTATAGAGTGGGGACAGGGTGGGGATGAGCAGTTCTTC; CDR3aa: CASSIEWGQGGDEQFF
j_gene: TRBJ2-7; d_gene: -; v_gene: TRBV2; abundance: -; CDR3nt: TGTGCCAGCCTCTTGGGGGCGGGGTACGAGCAGTACTTC; CDR3aa: CASLLGAGYEQYF
j_gene: TRBJ2-1; d_gene: TRBD2; v_gene: TRBV5-1; abundance: once; CDR3nt: TGCGCCAGCAGCTTGGCGGGACTAGAGAACAATGAGCAGTTCTTC; CDR3aa: CASSLAGLENNEQFF
j_gene: TRBJ2-2; d_gene: -; v_gene: TRBV5-1; abundance: once; CDR3nt: TGCGCCAGCAGCTTGACCAGAAGCGGGGAGCTGTTTTTT; CDR3aa: CASSLTRSGELFF
j_gene: TRBJ1-2; d_gene: -; v_gene: TRBV7-5; abundance: -; CDR3nt: TGTGCCAGCAGCTTGTCCCGAGGGTATGGCTACACCTTC; CDR3aa: CASSLSRGYGYTF
j_gene: TRBJ2-2; d_gene: TRBD1; v_gene: TRBV28; abundance: -; CDR3nt: TGTGCCAGCACCCCCCGCAGAGGGGGCGTTAACCCAATGAGCGGGGAGCTGTTTTTT; CDR3aa: CASTPRRGGVNPMSGELFF
j_gene: TRBJ1-5; d_gene: -; v_gene: TRBV7-2; abundance: few; CDR3nt: TGTGCCAGCAGCTTAGGACTTAGCAATCAGCCCCAGCATTTT; CDR3aa: CASSLGLSNQPQHF
j_gene: TRBJ1-2; d_gene: -; v_gene: TRBV5-1; abundance: -; CDR3nt: TGCGCCAGCAGCTCCGGACGGTTCCCCTATGGCTACACCTTC; CDR3aa: CASSSGRFPYGYTF
j_gene: TRBJ2-7; d_gene: TRBD1; v_gene: TRBV30; abundance: -; CDR3nt: TGTGCCTGGAGTCGGGACAGGGGGTACGAGCAGTACTTC; CDR3aa: CAWSRDRGYEQYF
j_gene: TRBJ2-2; d_gene: -; v_gene: TRBV7-2; abundance: -; CDR3nt: TGTGCCAGCAGCTCCGCACGGGGCACCGGGGAGCTGTTTTTT; CDR3aa: CASSSARGTGELFF
j_gene: TRBJ1-4; d_gene: -; v_gene: TRBV6-6; abundance: -; CDR3nt: TGTGCCAGCAGTCCGGGACTCCCTAATGAAAAACTGTTTTTT; CDR3aa: CASSPGLPNEKLFF
j_gene: TRBJ1-2; d_gene: -; v_gene: TRBV6-6; abundance: once; CDR3nt: TGTGCCAGCAGTTTGGAGCAGGGAAAAGGCAGCGGCTACACCTTC; CDR3aa: CASSLEQGKGSGYTF
j_gene: TRBJ2-1; d_gene: TRBD1; v_gene: TRBV6-5; abundance: -; CDR3nt: TGTGCCAGCAGTGTATCGGGACAGAACTACAATGAGCAGTTCTTC; CDR3aa: CASSVSGQNYNEQFF
j_gene: TRBJ1-5; d_gene: TRBD1; v_gene: TRBV28; abundance: -; CDR3nt: TGTGCCAGCAGCACCGACAGGGCGGGCAATCAGCCCCAGCATTTT; CDR3aa: CASSTDRAGNQPQHF
j_gene: TRBJ2-5; d_gene: TRBD2; v_gene: TRBV5-6; abundance: -; CDR3nt: TGTGCCAGCAGTTGGGGGGGAGAGACCCAGTACTTC; CDR3aa: CASSWGGETQYF
j_gene: TRBJ2-2; d_gene: -; v_gene: TRBV10-3; abundance: -; CDR3nt: TGTGCCATCAGCCCAAGTAAGAACACCGGGGAGCTGTTTTTT; CDR3aa: CAISPSKNTGELFF
j_gene: TRBJ2-2; d_gene: -; v_gene: TRBV5-5; abundance: -; CDR3nt: TGTGCCAGCACCCACGGGACCGAACCCACCGGGGAGCTGTTTTTT; CDR3aa: CASTHGTEPTGELFF
j_gene: TRBJ1-1; d_gene: TRBD1; v_gene: TRBV9; abundance: -; CDR3nt: TGTGCCAGCAGCGCCCAGTCCCGGACAGGACGAGAAAAGGCTTTCTTT; CDR3aa: CASSAQSRTGREKAFF
j_gene: TRBJ2-2; d_gene: -; v_gene: TRBV7-3; abundance: -; CDR3nt: TGTGCCAGCAGTTCGGGGACCGAAACCGGGGAGCTGTTTTTT; CDR3aa: CASSSGTETGELFF
j_gene: TRBJ1-4; d_gene: -; v_gene: TRBV7-2; abundance: -; CDR3nt: TGCGCCAGCAGCCAAGATCGTCGGGTAGGAAAAGAAAAACTGTTTTTT; CDR3aa: CASSQDRRVGKEKLFF
j_gene: TRBJ2-3; d_gene: -; v_gene: TRBV7-2; abundance: -; CDR3nt: TGTGCCAGCAGCCTAATTCGGGATACGCAGTATTTT; CDR3aa: CASSLIRDTQYF
j_gene: TRBJ1-5; d_gene: -; v_gene: TRBV6-4; abundance: -; CDR3nt: TGTGCCAGCAGTGACTTGGGACACCTTAGCAATCAGCCCCAGCATTTT; CDR3aa: CASSDLGHLSNQPQHF
j_gene: TRBJ1-2; d_gene: TRBD1; v_gene: TRBV27; abundance: -; CDR3nt: TGTGCCAGCAGGCGCACCGGGACAGGGGGCGGCTACACCTTC; CDR3aa: CASRRTGTGGGYTF
j_gene: TRBJ2-5; d_gene: -; v_gene: TRBV7-2; abundance: once; CDR3nt: TGTGCCAGCAGCTTACAGACCGGGAACCAAGAGACCCAGTACTTC; CDR3aa: CASSLQTGNQETQYF
j_gene: TRBJ2-7; d_gene: -; v_gene: TRBV6-5; abundance: -; CDR3nt: TGTGCCAGCAGTCAGACTGTCTCCTACGAGCAGTACTTC; CDR3aa: CASSQTVSYEQYF
j_gene: TRBJ1-1; d_gene: -; v_gene: TRBV5-1; abundance: -; CDR3nt: TGCGCCAGCAGCTTGGATGTAGCACAGACAAACACTGAAGCTTTCTTT; CDR3aa: CASSLDVAQTNTEAFF
j_gene: TRBJ1-4; d_gene: -; v_gene: TRBV4-2; abundance: -; CDR3nt: TGTGCCAGCAGCCAAGATAATGGGCGGGGTGAAAAACTGTTTTTT; CDR3aa: CASSQDNGRGEKLFF
j_gene: TRBJ2-5; d_gene: -; v_gene: TRBV11-2; abundance: -; CDR3nt: TGTGCCAGCAGCCAGTACCAAGAGACCCAGTACTTC; CDR3aa: CASSQYQETQYF
j_gene: TRBJ2-7; d_gene: TRBD1; v_gene: TRBV7-2; abundance: -; CDR3nt: TGTGCCAGCAGCACGACCGGGACAGCCGAGCAGTACTTC; CDR3aa: CASSTTGTAEQYF
j_gene: TRBJ2-3; d_gene: -; v_gene: TRBV5-3; abundance: -; CDR3nt: TGTGCCAGAAGAGCTAGCACAGATACGCAGTATTTT; CDR3aa: CARRASTDTQYF
j_gene: TRBJ1-4; d_gene: -; v_gene: TRBV28; abundance: -; CDR3nt: TGTGCCAGCAGGAGGCTCAGGGAGAAGGCGTTTTTT; CDR3aa: CASRRLREKAFF